Listed here are 6 T cell receptor beta chains from one sample, sequenced in a study of T cell changes during pregnancy in multiple sclerosis (dated by TCRdb to the late 2010s). Libraries came from the immunoSEQ multiplex PCR assay. TCRdb's version of the immuneACCESS table is confined to in-frame rearrangements and falls short of the full clone set. An unresolved V gene accounts for under half of the shortfall where checked; the remainder is of unknown origin. Across this sample there are tens of thousands of clones, with almost 90% seen only once. The ten largest clones represent just over 4.5% of the sample. Sequencing was performed on CD8+ T cells from peripheral blood mononuclear cells, taken after pregnancy. These receptors came from a female donor with multiple sclerosis, enrolled in a pregnancy study.

V and J are TRBV6-1 and TRBJ2-7; D might be TRBD1 (5 bases). CDR1 and CDR2 (germline): MNHNS, SASEGT. The CDR3 extends over 14 amino acids. Trimming removed 0 bases at V and 6 bases at J, with 12 bases between. CDR3 sequence: CASSEAWGGGEQYF. DNA for the CDR3: TGTGCCAGCAGTGAAGCCTGGGGCGGCGGCGAGCAGTACTTC.

The rearrangement uses TRBV9 and TRBJ2-1; TRBD1 matches 9 bases. The ends lost 7 bases at V and 6 bases at J; junction bases unmatched: 5. The germline CDR1 and CDR2 sequences are SGDLS and YYNGEE. This CDR3 contains 13 residues. CDR3 sequence (DNA): TGTGCCAGCGGAAGGACAGGGGTCAATGAGCAGTTCTTC. Translating gives CASGRTGVNEQFF.

This chain connects TRBV28 to TRBJ1-2; the match to TRBD1 covers 10 bases. V was pared by 5 bases and J by 4 bases, with 10 bases of the junction left unmatched. CDR1 and CDR2 (germline): MDHEN, SYDVKM. CDR3 length: 16 residues. CDR3 coding DNA: TGTGCCAGCAGTCCAGGGACAGGGGCGGGATTCTATGGCTACACCTTC. Its protein product is CASSPGTGAGFYGYTF.

The chain couples TRBV7-3 to TRBJ2-5; 14 nucleotides match TRBD2. With V trimmed by 4 bases and J by 5 bases, 12 bases remained unmatched. Germline V CDR1 and CDR2: SGHTA, FQGTGA. This CDR3 region has 18 residues. The DNA for the CDR3 is TGTGCCAGCAGCTGGGGACTAGCGGGGGCGAATCCCAGGGAGACCCAGTACTTC. It codes for CASSWGLAGANPRETQYF. The variable domain in full, completed from reference TRBV7-3 and TRBJ2-5, reads GAGVSQTPSNKVTEKGKYVELRCDPISGHTALYWYRQSLGQGPEFLIYFQGTGAADDSGLPNDRFFAVRPEGSVSTLKIQRTERGDSAVYLCASSWGLAGANPRETQYFGPGTRLLVL.

This chain links TRBV25-1 with TRBJ2-5; 7 bases fit TRBD2. This CDR3 is built from 13 residues. The germline V gene has CDR1 MGHDK and CDR2 SYGVNS. The V gene end was trimmed by 1 base and the J gene end by 7 bases; junction bases not matched to a gene: 3. In nucleotides, the CDR3 is TGTGCCAGCAGTGAATCTAGCGGTGGGACCCAGTACTTC. This codes for CASSESSGGTQYF.

J is TRBJ1-6 and V is TRBV9, with D possibly matching TRBD1 (5 bases). This CDR3 has 14 amino acids. Between the trimmed V and J ends, which lost 1 base and 8 bases, there was a span of 10 bases. Germline V gene data show CDR1 as SGDLS and CDR2 as YYNGEE. The CDR3 loop is CASSVSGMDSPLHF. CDR3 bases: TGTGCCAGCAGCGTATCAGGGATGGATTCACCCCTCCACTTT.